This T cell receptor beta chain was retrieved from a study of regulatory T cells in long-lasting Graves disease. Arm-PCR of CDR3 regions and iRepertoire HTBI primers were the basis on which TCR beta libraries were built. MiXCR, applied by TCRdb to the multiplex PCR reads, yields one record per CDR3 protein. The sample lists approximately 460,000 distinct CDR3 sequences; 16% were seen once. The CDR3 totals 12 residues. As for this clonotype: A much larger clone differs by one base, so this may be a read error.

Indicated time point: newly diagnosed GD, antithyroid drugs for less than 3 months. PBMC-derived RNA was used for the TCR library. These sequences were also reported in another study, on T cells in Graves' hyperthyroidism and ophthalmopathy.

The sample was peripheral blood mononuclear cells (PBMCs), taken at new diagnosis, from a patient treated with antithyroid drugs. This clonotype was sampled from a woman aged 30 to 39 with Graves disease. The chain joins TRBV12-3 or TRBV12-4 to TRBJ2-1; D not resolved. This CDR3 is CASSLLASERFF. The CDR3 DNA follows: TGTGCCAGCAGTTTACTGGCGAGTGAGCGGTTCTTC.